Presented here are 26 T cell receptor beta chains from one specimen sequenced in a study of spatial heterogeneity in lung cancer. Sample time point: sample taken at primary tumor resection. MiXCR was run by TCRdb on the 5' RACE reads, yielding one entry per CDR3 protein. This table holds about 8,000 distinct CDR3 sequences, 9.7% found once. Sequences were derived from normal lung tissue next to the tumor, sampled at surgery. Receptors originate from a male donor with early-stage non-small cell lung cancer.

Many counts were recorded for this clonotype. The rearrangement uses TRBV25-1 and TRBJ1-2; D is uncertain. The CDR3 runs to 12 residues. Germline V gene lookup returns CDR1 MGHDK and CDR2 SYGVNS. Trimming cost V 3 bases and J 2 bases, with 4 bases left between them. This CDR3 reads CASSDHNYGYTF. In nucleotides, the CDR3 is TGTGCCAGCAGTGATCACAACTATGGCTACACCTTC.

This clonotype has ten or more counts. The chain is built from TRBV7-2 and TRBJ2-1; the match to TRBD2 covers 7 bases. Germline lookup yields CDR1 SGHTA and CDR2 FQGNSA. The V and J ends lost 1 base and 6 bases, in that order; junction bases with no gene match: 15. The length of the CDR3 is 18 residues. Here the CDR3 reads CASSLVGTEAGPFNEQFF. CDR3 bases: TGTGCCAGCAGCTTAGTGGGTACGGAAGCGGGACCGTTCAATGAGCAGTTCTTC.

This clonotype was seen a few times. The chain links TRBV28 to TRBJ1-1; D is unclear. The CDR3 is 13 amino acids. Germline-derived CDR1 and CDR2 are MDHEN and SYDVKM. Trimming cost V 5 bases and J 1 base, with 8 bases left between them. The CDR3: CASSKGWNTEAFF. The CDR3 bases are TGTGCCAGCAGTAAGGGATGGAACACTGAAGCTTTCTTT.

In its sample, this clonotype was seen many times. The chain employs TRBV12-3 or TRBV12-4 and TRBJ2-1; 9 positions match TRBD2. J gave up 3 bases and V 3 bases, and 6 bases lay outside the gene matches. The CDR3 is made up of 16 amino acids. The CDR3 DNA sequence: TGTGCCAGCAGTTTCCAGCCGACTAGCGGCTACAATGAGCAGTTCTTC. It encodes CASSFQPTSGYNEQFF.

Many counts were recorded for this clonotype. This chain joins TRBV27 and TRBJ1-6; 8 bases align to TRBD1. V trimming: 2 bases; J trimming: 1 base; junction bases outside the gene matches: 7. The CDR3 extends over 18 amino acids. Germline V gene sequence: CDR1 MNHEY, CDR2 SMNVEV (reference sequence). In DNA form, the CDR3 reads TGTGCCAGCAGTTTACGAGACAGGGGAGGATCCTATAATTCACCCCTCCACTTT. It yields the protein CASSLRDRGGSYNSPLHF.

In its sample, this clonotype is medium-sized. This rearrangement joins TRBV10-3 to TRBJ2-4; 12 bases map to TRBD2. Germline CDR1 ENHRY, CDR2 SYGVKD. V trimming: 2 bases; J trimming: 8 bases; junction bases outside the gene matches: 10. This CDR3 contains 17 residues. CDR3 residues: CAISEGTSGPFGDIQYF. The CDR3, as DNA: TGTGCCATCAGTGAGGGGACTAGCGGGCCCTTCGGGGACATTCAGTACTTC.

The J gene is TRBJ2-7, the V gene TRBV20-1; 10 nucleotides agree with TRBD2. With V trimmed by 2 bases and J by 3 bases, 10 bases remained unmatched. The CDR3 has 16 amino acids. CDR1 and CDR2 (germline): DFQATT, SNEGSKA (reference sequence). The CDR3 sequence is CSARHPSGGYRYEQYF. Written as DNA, the CDR3 is TGCAGTGCTAGACACCCTAGCGGGGGTTATCGCTACGAGCAGTACTTC.

This clonotype was detected many times. The chain couples TRBV5-1 to TRBJ2-1; tentative D call: TRBD2 (5 bases). The V gene's germline CDR1 is SGHRS and CDR2 YFSETQ. V lost 4 bases and J 0 bases, leaving 11 bases between the germline ends. The CDR3 sequence is 15 residues long. CDR3 in DNA: TGCGCCAGCAGCCCGGAGGTGAACTCCTACAATGAGCAGTTCTTC. It is translated as CASSPEVNSYNEQFF. Full variable domain (missing parts from reference TRBV5-1 and TRBJ2-1): KAGVTQTPRYLIKTRGQQVTLSCSPISGHRSVSWYQQTPGQGLQFLFEYFSETQRNKGNFPGRFSGRQFSNSRSEMNVSTLELGDSALYLCASSPEVNSYNEQFFGPGTRLTVL.

This clonotype was picked up a small number of times. The chain employs TRBV28 and TRBJ2-7; 9 bases agree with TRBD1. CDR1 is MDHEN, CDR2 SYDVKM, per germline. V lost 8 bases, J lost 6 bases, and 5 bases stayed unmatched. The CDR3 sequence is 12 residues long. This chain's CDR3 is CASRLTGGEQYF. For the CDR3, the DNA is TGTGCCAGCCGATTGACAGGGGGCGAGCAGTACTTC.

In its sample, this clonotype was seen many times. The chain is built from TRBV4-1 and TRBJ2-7; 11 bases line up with TRBD1. The CDR3 consists of 18 residues. Unmatched junction bases numbered 7, after V lost 0 bases and J lost 0 bases. Germline CDR1 MGHRA, CDR2 YSYEKL. CDR3 DNA sequence: TGCGCCAGCAGCCAAGAGTTTGGGACAGGGGGTTTCTCCTACGAGCAGTACTTC. Protein sequence: CASSQEFGTGGFSYEQYF.

This clonotype was detected ten times or more. This sequence joins TRBV7-2 and TRBJ2-5; D is possibly TRBD2 (6 bases). The CDR3 is 19 amino acids. Germline V gene sequence: CDR1 SGHTA, CDR2 FQGNSA. V was cut by 1 base and J by 3 bases, with 24 bases left in between. DNA of the CDR3: TGTGCCAGCAGCTTAGAGGGGAGGAGTCCAGCGATCAAAGAAGAGACCCAGTACTTC. It specifies CASSLEGRSPAIKEETQYF.

Relative to its sample, this clonotype is large. The chain uses TRBV7-9 and TRBJ2-7, with a weak D call TRBD2 (7 bases). The CDR3 contains 13 residues. Trimming took 3 bases from V and 5 from J, leaving 11 bases between them. The V gene's germline CDR1 is SEHNR and CDR2 FQNEAQ (reference sequence). CDR3 DNA: TGTGCCAGCAGCTTGGGGGGGCTGGACGAGCAGTACTTC. Protein product: CASSLGGLDEQYF.

The sample holds many counts of this clonotype. The chain uses TRBV29-1 and TRBJ1-1; D may be TRBD1 (6 bases). The V end lost 4 bases, the J end lost 0 bases, and 6 bases lay between the germline ends. CDR3 length equals 12 residues. Germline CDR1 is SQVTM and CDR2 is ANQGSEA. The CDR3 bases are TGCAGCGTTGGGGGGCTGAACACTGAAGCTTTCTTT. It translates to CSVGGLNTEAFF.

This clonotype has ten or more counts. This chain links TRBV20-1 with TRBJ2-1; 8 bases map to TRBD2. Trimming took 4 bases from V and 5 from J; bases not matched to a gene: 19. The CDR3 has 18 amino acids. The germline V gene has CDR1 DFQATT and CDR2 SNEGSKA (reference sequence). CDR3 nucleotides: TGCAGTGCTACGAGGGGAGGTGGTGTCGTAGCGGGAAACAATGAGCAGTTCTTC. Protein product: CSATRGGGVVAGNNEQFF.

The sample holds many counts of this clonotype. The chain couples TRBV12-3 or TRBV12-4 to TRBJ1-4, with D tentatively TRBD1 (6 bases). Deletions cut 5 bases from V and 4 bases from J, with 11 bases between. This CDR3 has 14 amino acids. CDR3 in amino acids: CASSPGTLNEKLFF. The CDR3 nucleotides read TGTGCCAGCAGTCCCGGGACACTTAATGAAAAACTGTTTTTT.

This clonotype is medium-sized (0.01 to 0.1%). The chain carries TRBV30 and TRBJ1-4; D gene unclear. This CDR3 spans 12 amino acids. V lost 0 bases and J 8 bases, leaving 7 bases between the germline ends. Germline CDR1 reads GTSNPN; CDR2 reads SVGIG (reference sequence). CDR3 loop: CAWSVLKEKLFF. CDR3 coding DNA: TGTGCCTGGAGTGTACTGAAGGAAAAACTGTTTTTT.

This chain connects TRBV20-1 to TRBJ2-1; D is possibly TRBD1 (7 bases). V lost 1 base to trimming and J lost 0 bases, with 31 bases between them. The CDR3 totals 22 residues. CDR1 and CDR2 (germline): DFQATT, SNEGSKA (reference sequence). This CDR3 reads CSARVEGARVQGLKCSYNEQFF. The CDR3 bases are TGCAGTGCTAGAGTGGAGGGGGCCCGAGTACAGGGCCTGAAATGCTCCTACAATGAGCAGTTCTTC.

This clonotype came up many times. J is TRBJ2-2 and V is TRBV7-9; perhaps TRBD2 as D (5 bases). This CDR3 is built from 17 residues. The V gene's germline CDR1 is SEHNR and CDR2 FQNEAQ (reference sequence). The V end lost 0 bases, the J end lost 6 bases, and 17 bases lay between the germline ends. CDR3 coding DNA: TGTGCCAGCAGCTTAGCTCCCGGGATTCTAGGTTCCGGGGAGCTGTTTTTT. Its translation is CASSLAPGILGSGELFF.

This chain connects TRBV7-9 to TRBJ2-5; 13 bases are shared with TRBD2. V lost 8 bases to trimming and J lost 2 bases; unmatched junction nucleotides: 8. Germline V gives CDR1 SEHNR, CDR2 FQNEAQ (reference sequence). CDR3 size: 16 residues. The CDR3 protein is CASATSGGPGQETQYF. CDR3 bases: TGTGCCAGCGCGACTAGCGGGGGGCCCGGGCAAGAGACCCAGTACTTC.

This clonotype was seen ten or more times. J is TRBJ1-3 and V is TRBV12-3 or TRBV12-4; D is undetermined. This CDR3 has 11 residues. The germline V and J ends were trimmed by 6 bases and 4 bases, with 4 bases remaining between them. CDR3 protein: CASSTGNTIYF. The CDR3 DNA follows: TGTGCCAGCAGCACCGGAAACACCATATATTTT.

The chain couples TRBV9 to TRBJ2-1; D uncertain. V was cut by 0 bases and J by 5 bases, with 12 bases left in between. Germline V gene data show CDR1 as SGDLS and CDR2 as YYNGEE. This CDR3 spans 15 amino acids. CDR3 residues: CASSVGSQLDNEQFF. The CDR3 DNA reads as TGTGCCAGCAGCGTAGGAAGCCAGCTGGACAATGAGCAGTTCTTC.

This clonotype was observed many times. This chain connects TRBV6-5 to TRBJ2-5, with 9 bases lining up with TRBD2. J gave up 4 bases and V 7 bases, and 10 bases lay outside the gene matches. The CDR3 is 15 residues long. From germline, CDR1 is MNHEY and CDR2 SVGAGI. For the CDR3, the DNA is TGTGCCAGCAAGGGCCGCGGGGGGGCCGGAGAGACCCAGTACTTC. This gives the protein CASKGRGGAGETQYF.

The V call is TRBV18, the J call TRBJ2-2; no firm D call. The V end lost 4 bases, the J end lost 5 bases, and 14 bases lay between the germline ends. Germline CDR1 and CDR2: KGHSH and LQKENI. There are 15 residues in the CDR3. In DNA, the CDR3 is TGTGCCAGCTCACGAGACCCCTGGCGTACCGGGGAGCTGTTTTTT. It encodes CASSRDPWRTGELFF.

This chain links TRBV27 with TRBJ2-6; D may be TRBD1 or TRBD2 (6 bases each). In germline, CDR1 is MNHEY, CDR2 SMNVEV (reference sequence). The V end lost 6 bases, the J end lost 1 base, and 16 bases lay between the germline ends. The CDR3 is made up of 17 amino acids. CDR3 DNA sequence: TGTGCCAGCAGATGGGGGGCAGGGTGGTCTGGGGCCAACGTCCTGACTTTC. This translates into CASRWGAGWSGANVLTF.

This clonotype was counted at least ten times. The V gene is TRBV5-1, the J gene TRBJ2-3; D unresolved. Trimming left V 1 base short and J 0 bases short, with 9 bases between. This CDR3 is 15 amino acids long. Germline CDR1 and CDR2: SGHRS and YFSETQ. The CDR3 DNA sequence: TGCGCCAGCAGCTTGTCCCCTGCTAGCACAGATACGCAGTATTTT. Amino acid sequence: CASSLSPASTDTQYF.

By sample fraction, this clonotype is medium-sized. The chain employs TRBV7-9 and TRBJ1-2, with D tentatively TRBD1 (6 bases). Trimming took 4 bases from V and 4 from J, leaving 13 bases between them. The germline CDR1 and CDR2 sequences are SEHNR and FQNEAQ (reference sequence). CDR3 length: 14 residues. CDR3: CASSSMTGPYGYTF. The CDR3 nucleotides read TGTGCCAGCAGCTCGATGACAGGTCCCTATGGCTACACCTTC.